The present entry profiles one TCR beta chain with its context. What it binds is not known. At one boundary the junction diverges from the germline segment, which might be a read error. This entry comes from a study of T cell repertoires in cytomegalovirus infection. At the level of the study: Indicated by public TCR beta signatures were CMV infection and matching HLA type. Study-level findings and limits: Cumulative public TCR beta family frequency identified carriers of CMV plus the relevant HLA. Dominant in the ex vivo response were TCR beta clonotypes restricted by HLA-C and specific for CMV.

TCRdb re-analysed the reads in MiXCR, keeping a single row per CDR3 protein. The sample includes 510,000 or so distinct CDR3 sequences, approximately 25% of them seen just once. The V gene's germline CDR1 is LGHDT and CDR2 YNNKEL (reference sequence). The CDR3 totals 12 residues. The chain uses TRBV3-1 and TRBJ2-7; D gene unclear. Sequenced material: PBMCs. This clonotype originated in a human donor in good health (CMV status not recorded). Some clones in this sample may be carry-over from other donors' samples. The chain's CDR3 is CASSQESRIQIF. CDR3 bases: TGTGCCAGCAGCCAAGAATCCAGGATCCAAATTTTC.